Here is one T cell receptor beta chain with its context. Its antigen is not identified. This sample is part of a study of blood T cells in healthy people across ages. Findings of the study overall: It was not possible, with unsorted PBMCs, to conclusively compare naive and antigen-experienced cells. Significant beta diversity loss was already apparent by age roughly 44, declining roughly linearly.

Combining a sample-barcoded 5' primer with a J-beta primer mix, a second PCR ran for 7 to 11 cycles. The authors tagged each cDNA molecule using a template-switch adaptor with 12 random nucleotides. Every sample returned 2.5 million or more CDR3-containing paired-end reads. Via MiXCR, TCRdb re-called the 5' RACE reads, giving one row per CDR3 protein. Counted here are roughly 1.5 million distinct CDR3 sequences, under 55% occurring once; the ten biggest clones make up approximately 4%. Germline CDR1 SGHRS, CDR2 YFSETQ. The V end lost 5 bases, the J end lost 4 bases, and 12 bases lay between the germline ends. There are 13 residues in the CDR3.

Sequences were obtained from blood. The rearrangement joins TRBV5-1 to TRBJ2-5, with D possibly matching TRBD2 (5 bases). The receptor was derived from a woman in her late teens or twenties in good health. The CDR3 nucleotides read TGCGCCAGCAGTGAAAATGCGGGAGAGACCCAGTACTTC. As protein: CASSENAGETQYF.